Below, 8 T cell receptor beta chains from the same sample are listed, as sequenced in a study of cytomegalovirus exposure and HLA in healthy donors. Using immunoSEQ multiplex PCR, the repertoire was profiled, and TCRdb retains in-frame clones only, with some absent. The sample lists roughly 150,000 clones, about 95% seen once, with around 0.9% in the top ten. Sequencing was done on a sample of PBMCs. Receptors were obtained from a woman aged 18-30 years in good health and CMV-seronegative.

The chain recombines TRBV27 with TRBJ2-7, with 9 bases that match TRBD1. The V gene's germline CDR1 is MNHEY and CDR2 SMNVEV (reference sequence). The CDR3 is 14 residues long. V trimming: 5 bases; J trimming: 5 bases; junction bases outside the gene matches: 7. The CDR3 here is CASSMPTGGNEQYF. DNA for the CDR3: TGTGCCAGCAGTATGCCGACAGGGGGTAACGAGCAGTACTTC.

J is TRBJ2-1 and V is TRBV19; D uncertain. V lost 1 base, J lost 0 bases, and 7 bases lay in between. The germline CDR1 and CDR2 sequences are LNHDA and SQIVND (reference sequence). This CDR3 region has 15 residues. The CDR3 spells CASSIGVVSYNEQFF. DNA of the CDR3: TGTGCCAGTAGTATAGGAGTGGTCTCCTACAATGAGCAGTTCTTC.

This clone was seen a few times. This chain links TRBV11-3 with TRBJ1-6; D remains ambiguous. The ends were cut back, 1 base at V and 13 bases at J, with 14 bases in the middle. Germline V CDR1 and CDR2: SGHNT, YENEEA. CDR3 length equals 14 residues. The CDR3 loop is CASSLGRGRGPLHF. In DNA, the CDR3 is TGTGCCAGCAGCTTAGGACGGGGTCGAGGGCCCCTCCACTTT.

The chain links TRBV5-6 to TRBJ2-5; 7 positions match TRBD1. Germline CDR1 is SGHDT and CDR2 is YYEEEE. J was trimmed by 2 bases and V by 3 bases; bases with no gene match: 10. The CDR3 loop spans 16 amino acids. CDR3 sequence reads: CASSSYGTALQETQYF. Written as DNA, the CDR3 is TGTGCCAGCAGCTCTTACGGGACAGCCCTTCAAGAGACCCAGTACTTC.

The genes are TRBV7-9 and TRBJ2-1, with D perhaps matching TRBD2 (5 bases). Germline CDR1 is SEHNR and CDR2 is FQNEAQ (reference sequence). The CDR3 consists of 13 residues. Trimming took off 8 bases at V and 1 base at J, with 9 bases between the two ends. The CDR3 DNA reads TGTGCCAGCGAGCGGAATTCCTACAATGAGCAGTTCTTC. As protein: CASERNSYNEQFF.

This clone was recorded only once. The V and J genes are TRBV2 and TRBJ2-7; 9 positions match TRBD1. CDR3 size: 14 residues. V lost 8 bases and J lost 2; bases outside the gene matches: 7. Per germline, CDR1 SNHLY and CDR2 FYNNEI. The CDR3 spells CASVRQGDPYEQYF. The CDR3, as DNA: TGTGCCAGCGTAAGACAGGGGGACCCCTACGAGCAGTACTTC.

This clone occurred once. The chain joins TRBV19 to TRBJ1-1, with TRBD1 identical over 7 bases. The J segment lost 2 bases and the V segment lost 7 bases, leaving 7 bases of the junction unmatched. This CDR3 comprises 14 residues. Germline V gives CDR1 LNHDA, CDR2 SQIVND (reference sequence). CDR3 in DNA: TGTGCCAGTACCCGACAGGGTAGAAACACTGAAGCTTTCTTT. Its protein product is CASTRQGRNTEAFF. Complete variable domain (other parts from reference TRBV19 and TRBJ1-1): DGGITQSPKYLFRKEGQNVTLSCEQNLNHDAMYWYRQDPGQGLRLIYYSQIVNDFQKGDIAEGYSVSREKKESFPLTVTSAQKNPTAFYLCASTRQGRNTEAFFGQGTRLTVV.

V and J are TRBV30 and TRBJ2-6, with TRBD1 identical over 8 bases. With V trimmed by 8 bases and J by 1 base, 16 bases remained unmatched. This CDR3 has 18 residues. CDR1 and CDR2 (germline): GTSNPN, SVGIG (reference sequence). This CDR3 reads CAIEFVDRAYSGANVLTF. The CDR3 coding sequence is TGTGCCATAGAATTCGTGGACAGGGCCTATTCTGGGGCCAACGTCCTGACTTTC.